These T cell receptor beta chains were read from a single sample in a study of blood T cell repertoires in COVID-19. Only in-frame clones appear in the TCRdb table, and some are missing; sequencing was by immunoSEQ multiplex PCR. The sample holds fewer than 200,000 clones, approximately 90% seen once. Sample: peripheral blood. The receptors stem from a man aged 45 to 65 who had recovered from COVID-19. Each CDR3 is given with its conserved first and last residue. A D gene is named only where the DNA matches it firmly. Where a row states a size, it is once, few, many or the class of an expanded clone; other rows omit it.

V gene	clone size	D gene	J gene	CDR3 DNA	CDR3 protein
TRBV7-2	few	.	TRBJ1-2	TGTGCCAGCAGCTCCTTACAGGGTGGATATGGCTACACCTTC	CASSSLQGGYGYTF
TRBV6-5	.	TRBD2	TRBJ2-7	TGTGCCAGCAGCTCGATAGCGGGCGGACCCTACGAGCAGTACTTC	CASSSIAGGPYEQYF
TRBV7-9	.	TRBD1	TRBJ2-1	TGTGCCAGCAGCCGCGGACAGGGATCTCATGAGCAGTTCTTC	CASSRGQGSHEQFF
TRBV29-1	.	.	TRBJ2-7	TGCAGCGTTGAGTCAGGGGCCTACGAGCAGTACTTC	CSVESGAYEQYF
TRBV25-1	.	TRBD2	TRBJ2-7	TGTGCCAGCAGTGCGCCCCGGTTTAGCGGGAGAGGGCAGTACTTC	CASSAPRFSGRGQYF
TRBV10-1	few	.	TRBJ1-1	TGCGCCAGCATAGCGGGGGACCAGAGGGCGGCTTTCTTT	CASIAGDQRAAFF
TRBV6-5	once	.	TRBJ2-5	TGTGCCAGCAGTTACCCTAGGGAGACCCAGTACTTC	CASSYPRETQYF
TRBV3-1/TRBV3-2	.	TRBD1	TRBJ2-6	TGTGCCAGCAGAGCGGGGGACAGGGGCCGCGTCAGCTCTGGGGCCAACGTCCTGACTTTC	CASRAGDRGRVSSGANVLTF
TRBV7-6	.	.	TRBJ2-7	TGTGCCAGCAGCCCTCTGGGGGGGGGACAGGTTAAGGAGCAGTACTTC	CASSPLGGGQVKEQYF
TRBV5-1	.	.	TRBJ2-3	TGCGCCAGCAGCTCCAGTGGGACAAGCACAGATACGCAGTATTTT	CASSSSGTSTDTQYF
TRBV4-3	.	TRBD1	TRBJ1-2	TGCGCCAGCAGCCTAACTACAGGGGGGGCTAACTATGGCTACACCTTC	CASSLTTGGANYGYTF
TRBV28	once	TRBD2	TRBJ2-1	TGTGCCAGCAGTTTTTTACTAGCGGGAGATTCAGACAATGAGCAGTTCTTC	CASSFLLAGDSDNEQFF
TRBV5-8	.	TRBD1	TRBJ2-7	TGTGCCAGCAGCTCAGGGGGACAGGTCGAGCAGTACTTC	CASSSGGQVEQYF
TRBV28	.	TRBD1	TRBJ1-2	TGTGCCAGCAGTTCCAACAGGGGTGGCTACACCTTC	CASSSNRGGYTF
TRBV10-2	.	.	TRBJ1-5	TGCGCCAGCAGTGACAGATACAATCAGCCCCAGCATTTT	CASSDRYNQPQHF
TRBV19	.	TRBD1	TRBJ2-2	TGTGCCAGTAGTTCTGGGACAGGGGTTAACACCGGGGAGCTGTTTTTT	CASSSGTGVNTGELFF
TRBV6-5	.	.	TRBJ2-1	TGTGCCAGCAGTTACTCCTCGGGAAATGAGCAGTTCTTC	CASSYSSGNEQFF
TRBV5-1	.	TRBD1	TRBJ1-4	TGCGCCAGCAGCTTGGGACAGGGTCGTGAAAAACTGTTTTTT	CASSLGQGREKLFF
TRBV5-1	.	.	TRBJ1-1	TGCGCCAGCAGCTCTGGGCGCCTGAACACTGAAGCTTTCTTT	CASSSGRLNTEAFF
TRBV6-5	.	.	TRBJ2-2	TGTGCCAGCGCGTACACCGGGGAGCTGTTTTTT	CASAYTGELFF
TRBV6-2/TRBV6-3	.	.	TRBJ2-7	TGTGCCAGCAGCTCCCAGACACCGGTCGGGGGCTACGAGCAGTACTTC	CASSSQTPVGGYEQYF
TRBV29-1	.	TRBD1	TRBJ2-2	TGCAGCGTCGACAGGGGGAGCGGCACCGGGGAGCTGTTTTTT	CSVDRGSGTGELFF
TRBV5-1	.	TRBD2	TRBJ2-2	TGCGCCAGCAGCCCCGGGACTAGCGGAACCGGGGAGCTGTTTTTT	CASSPGTSGTGELFF
TRBV15	.	TRBD1	TRBJ1-3	TGTGCCACCAGCAGAGATAGGACAGGCCCCGGAGCTGGAAACACCATATATTTT	CATSRDRTGPGAGNTIYF
TRBV5-4	once	TRBD1	TRBJ2-7	TGTGCCAGCAGCAGCCGGGACAGGGGCTCCTACGAGCAGTACTTC	CASSSRDRGSYEQYF
TRBV20-1	.	.	TRBJ2-3	TGCAGTGCTAGTCGACTAGACGAGTATCCCACAGATACGCAGTATTTT	CSASRLDEYPTDTQYF
TRBV7-8	few	.	TRBJ2-3	TGTGCCAGCAGCGTTCTTGCGGGGACTAGCACAGATACGCAGTATTTT	CASSVLAGTSTDTQYF
TRBV11-1	.	.	TRBJ2-5	TGTGCCAGCAGCTGGCAGTACCAAGAGACCCAGTACTTC	CASSWQYQETQYF
TRBV6-1	.	.	TRBJ2-3	TGTGCCAGCAGTGAGGGCTTTGGAGATACGCAGTATTTT	CASSEGFGDTQYF
TRBV12-5	.	TRBD1	TRBJ2-1	TGTGCTAGTGGTTTCTACAATTCAACGGGACAGTCAGGAGTACTTCCGGCCAATGAGCAGTTCTTC	CASGFYNSTGQSGVLPANEQFF
TRBV6-5	.	.	TRBJ1-3	TGTGCCAGCAGTTACTCTTGGCAATCAGGAAACACCATATATTTT	CASSYSWQSGNTIYF
TRBV18	.	.	TRBJ1-3	TGTGCCAGCTCACCTTCGGACGGCTCGGGAGGAAACACCATATATTTT	CASSPSDGSGGNTIYF
TRBV7-2	.	.	TRBJ2-5	TGTGCCAGCAGCACGTCGGGGGGCCAGGAGACCCAGTACTTC	CASSTSGGQETQYF
TRBV5-5	.	.	TRBJ2-6	TGTGCCAGCAGCCCTGACGGAGTCTCTGGGGCCAACGTCCTGACTTTC	CASSPDGVSGANVLTF